This TCR beta chain appears in the sequencing data of a study of T cell repertoires in cytomegalovirus infection. Study background: It can be stated that public TCR beta signatures indicated CMV infection as well as a matching HLA type.

TCRdb used MiXCR to reprocess the reads, holding one entry per CDR3 protein. The sample shows 560,000 or so distinct CDR3 sequences, approximately 16% of them seen only once. Study conclusions and caveats: CMV carriers having the relevant HLA were flagged by cumulative public TCR beta family frequency. Ex vivo responses were dominated by HLA-C-restricted CMV-specific TCR beta clonotypes.

In regard to this clonotype: Its specificity is not known.

Sequenced input: CD8+ T cells from PBMCs. This receptor was identified in a human donor in good health (CMV status not recorded). Some clones in this sample may be carry-over from other donors' samples.

The CDR3, as DNA: TGTGCCAGCAGCCAAAGATCAGGGGCAACTAATGAAAAACTGTTTTTT. Translation gives CASSQRSGATNEKLFF. V is TRBV14 and J is TRBJ1-4; D perhaps matches TRBD1 (6 bases). Looked up from germline, CDR1 is SGHDN and CDR2 is FVKESK. Trimming stripped 2 bases from V and 0 bases from J, with 10 bases between. CDR3 length equals 16 residues.